The 6 T cell receptor beta chains given below trace back to one sample, sequenced in a study of blood T cell repertoires in COVID-19. The repertoire was sequenced with immunoSEQ multiplex PCR; TCRdb's copy has only in-frame clones and lacks some. The table has over 100,000 clones, 84% seen once. The specimen was PBMCs or T cells enriched from blood (not recorded which). The receptor source for this set is a woman aged 30 to 39 who had recovered from COVID-19.

The chain is built from TRBV9 and TRBJ2-1; possibly TRBD2 for D (5 bases). V was clipped by 0 bases and J by 4 bases, with 11 bases between them. The CDR3 totals 15 residues. Germline V gives CDR1 SGDLS, CDR2 YYNGEE. The CDR3 sequence: CASSVDPTGYNEQFF. As DNA, the CDR3 is TGTGCCAGCAGCGTAGACCCCACGGGGTACAATGAGCAGTTCTTC.

The genes are TRBV19 and TRBJ1-5; unclear D gene. With 4 bases removed from V and 0 bases from J, the gap between germline ends came to 4 bases. Per germline, CDR1 LNHDA and CDR2 SQIVND (reference sequence). The CDR3 runs to 13 residues. The chain's CDR3 is CASSTSSNQPQHF. CDR3 bases: TGTGCCAGTAGTACGAGTAGCAATCAGCCCCAGCATTTT.

The gene calls are TRBV12-3 or TRBV12-4 and TRBJ2-7, with D possibly being TRBD2 (5 bases). Deletions cut 3 bases from V and 6 bases from J, with 9 bases between. The CDR3 has 12 residues. The CDR3 protein is CASSFGVVEQYF. The CDR3 coding sequence is TGTGCCAGCAGTTTCGGGGTGGTCGAGCAGTACTTC.

The V gene is TRBV24-1, the J gene TRBJ1-5, with 9 bases matching TRBD1. The CDR3 has 15 residues. Trimming took 5 bases from V and 4 from J; bases not matched to a gene: 5. Germline V gene data show CDR1 as KGHDR and CDR2 as SFDVKD. As DNA, the CDR3 is TGTGCCACCAGTGGAGGGACAGGGAATAATCAGCCCCAGCATTTT. Translation: CATSGGTGNNQPQHF.

V is TRBV4-1 and J is TRBJ2-7; 7 bases align to TRBD1. CDR1 and CDR2 (germline): MGHRA, YSYEKL. Trimming at V came to 3 bases and at J to 2 bases, leaving 4 bases not matched to a gene. The CDR3 is 14 amino acids. In DNA, the CDR3 is TGCGCCAGCAGCCACTTAACAGGGGCCTACGAGCAGTACTTC. This codes for CASSHLTGAYEQYF.

The rearrangement uses TRBV28 and TRBJ2-5, with a possible D match to TRBD2 (7 bases). The CDR3 is 15 residues long. Germline CDR1 and CDR2: MDHEN and SYDVKM. The V and J ends lost 4 bases and 2 bases respectively, with 14 bases between them. In nucleotides, the CDR3 is TGTGCCAGCAGTTCGGTAGGGGGGGCTCAAGAGACCCAGTACTTC. Translation gives CASSSVGGAQETQYF.